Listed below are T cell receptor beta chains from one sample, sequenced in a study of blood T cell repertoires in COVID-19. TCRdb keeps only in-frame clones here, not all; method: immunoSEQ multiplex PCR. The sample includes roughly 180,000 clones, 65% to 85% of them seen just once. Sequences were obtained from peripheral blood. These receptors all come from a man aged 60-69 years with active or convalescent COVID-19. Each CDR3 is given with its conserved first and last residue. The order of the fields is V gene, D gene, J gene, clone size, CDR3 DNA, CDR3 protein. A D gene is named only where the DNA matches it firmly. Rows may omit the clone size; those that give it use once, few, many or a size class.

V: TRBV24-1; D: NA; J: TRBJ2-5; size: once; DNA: TGTGCCACCAGTCTATACCCTGAAGAGACCCAGTACTTC; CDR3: CATSLYPEETQYF
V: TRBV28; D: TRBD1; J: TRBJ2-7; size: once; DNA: TGTGCCAGCAGTTCGGGACAGGAGGGCTCCTACGAGCAGTACTTC; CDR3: CASSSGQEGSYEQYF
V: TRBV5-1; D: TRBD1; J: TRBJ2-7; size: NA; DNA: TGCGCCAGCAGCTTAAAAGGGGGCATGTCCTACGAGCAGTACTTC; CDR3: CASSLKGGMSYEQYF
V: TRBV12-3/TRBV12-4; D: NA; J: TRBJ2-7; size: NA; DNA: TGTGCCAGCATGCCAGGCTACACCTACGAGCAGTACTTC; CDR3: CASMPGYTYEQYF
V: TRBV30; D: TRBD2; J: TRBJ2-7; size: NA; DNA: TGTGCCTGGAGTGTACTCGCGGGAGGCGAGCAGTACTTC; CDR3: CAWSVLAGGEQYF
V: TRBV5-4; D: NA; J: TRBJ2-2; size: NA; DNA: TGTGCCAGCAGCTTAGGGGTGGGGGAGCTGTTTTTT; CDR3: CASSLGVGELFF
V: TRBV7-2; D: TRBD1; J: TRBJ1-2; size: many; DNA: TGTGCCAGCAGCCCTCAGGGGGAGGACTATGGCTACACCTTC; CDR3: CASSPQGEDYGYTF
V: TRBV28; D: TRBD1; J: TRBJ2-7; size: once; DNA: TGTGCCAGCATCCAGGGCACAGGGGTCGAGCAGTACTTC; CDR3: CASIQGTGVEQYF
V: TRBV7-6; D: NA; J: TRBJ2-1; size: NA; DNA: TGTGCCAGCAGCTTAGAAACTAGTGGAGGAGGGGGGGAGTACAATGAGCAGTTCTTC; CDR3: CASSLETSGGGGEYNEQFF
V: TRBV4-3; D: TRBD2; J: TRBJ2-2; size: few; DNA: TGCGCCAGCAGCCCCCTGGCGGGGGGCGGGGAGCTGTTTTTT; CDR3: CASSPLAGGGELFF
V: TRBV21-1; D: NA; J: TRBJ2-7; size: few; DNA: TGTGCCAGCAGCTCCGGGACAGGGCCAAGCGGGCAGTACTTC; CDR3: CASSSGTGPSGQYF
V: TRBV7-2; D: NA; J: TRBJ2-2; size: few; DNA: TGTGCCAGCAGCTTGCCCAGCGGGCTCTACACCGGGGAGCTGTTTTTT; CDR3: CASSLPSGLYTGELFF
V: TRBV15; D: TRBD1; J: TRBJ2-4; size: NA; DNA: TGTGCCACCAGCGGGGGACAGGGGAAAAACATTCAGTACTTC; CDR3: CATSGGQGKNIQYF
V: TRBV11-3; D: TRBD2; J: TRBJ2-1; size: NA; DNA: TGTGCCAGCAGCTTAGGGACTAGCGGGAGTTTCGATGAGCAGTTCTTC; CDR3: CASSLGTSGSFDEQFF
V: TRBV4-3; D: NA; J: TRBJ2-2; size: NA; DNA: TGCGCCAGCAGCCAAGGGACAAGGGGGGGGTCCGACACCGGGGAGCTGTTTTTT; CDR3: CASSQGTRGGSDTGELFF
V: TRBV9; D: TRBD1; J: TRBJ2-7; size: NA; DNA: TGTGCCAGCAGCGCCGGGGTCCCCGGGACAGGGTCCTACGAGCAGTACTTC; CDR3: CASSAGVPGTGSYEQYF
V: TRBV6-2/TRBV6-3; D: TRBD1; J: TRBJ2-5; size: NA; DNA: TGTGCCAGCAGTCGGACAGGGGAGACCCAGTACTTC; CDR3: CASSRTGETQYF
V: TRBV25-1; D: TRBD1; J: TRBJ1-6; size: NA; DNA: TGTGCCAGCAGTCTTGACAGGGTTTCACCCCTCCACTTT; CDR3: CASSLDRVSPLHF
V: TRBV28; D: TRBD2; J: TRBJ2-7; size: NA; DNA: TGTGCCAGTCCCCCCTCGGGGGTGTGGACTAGCGGATACTACGAGCAGTACTTC; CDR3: CASPPSGVWTSGYYEQYF
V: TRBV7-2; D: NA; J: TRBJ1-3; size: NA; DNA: TGTGCCAGCAGCTCCCTCGTCGCGGACAGTGGAAACACCATATATTTT; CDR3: CASSSLVADSGNTIYF
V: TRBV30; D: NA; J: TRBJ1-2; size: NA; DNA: TGTGCCTGGAGTCATTTCCAGACATTCTATGGCTACACCTTC; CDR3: CAWSHFQTFYGYTF
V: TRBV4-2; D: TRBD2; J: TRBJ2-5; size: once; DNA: TGTGCCAGCAGCCAAGATAGCGTCCGAGCTAGCGGGAGTGGAGAGACCCAGTACTTC; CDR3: CASSQDSVRASGSGETQYF
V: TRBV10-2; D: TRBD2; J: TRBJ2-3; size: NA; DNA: TGCGCCAGCAGCCCAGGACTAGCGAACACAGATACGCAGTATTTT; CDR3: CASSPGLANTDTQYF